Sequencing of this T cell receptor beta chain was carried out in a study of blood T cells in healthy people across ages (dated by TCRdb to 2015 to 2017). For context, the study as a whole: In model experiments, roughly one uniquely barcoded TCR beta cDNA molecule per two T cells was captured by template switching. For two donors (one aged 18 to 30 and one aged 80 or older), the study analyzed two additional independent replicas of 1 million unique cDNA reads from the same blood draw. To track age-related changes in TCR beta repertoire diversity, the study relied on deep sequencing normalized with unique cDNA molecular identifiers. The donors were split into four age groups: young (average roughly 15 years), middle-aged (39), aged (over 55) and long-lived (over 75). To avoid experimental bias, donors of different ages were spread randomly across the sequencing lanes. What the work shows at the level of the full study, not this receptor alone: The percentage of naive T cells measured by flow cytometry correlated strongly with observed TCR beta diversity. Because donor CMV infection status was unknown, age-related changes in expanded clonotypes were potentially confounded. Compared with the aged group, the long-lived group had more naive CD4+ T cells, fewer expanded clones and increased TCR diversity, suggesting age selection. As age increased, observed TCR beta diversity per million T cells dropped in a roughly linear way, and a significant reduction was already evident by age about 36. Total diversity estimates from one million sequenced T cells were considered lower bounds and underestimates. Since profiling was done on bulk unsorted PBMCs, naive and antigen-experienced compartments could not be conclusively compared.

CDR1 and CDR2 are read off the germline V gene as MNHNS and SASEGT. Counted from cysteine to phenylalanine, this CDR3 has 14 amino acids. The sequence is cut down to CDR3 DNA, 42 bases in frame from base 1. V sheds 5 bases and J sheds 4 bases, leaving 14 bases between their ends. As to this clonotype: The clone's antigen remains unknown. No qualities accompany the bases; no much larger clone lies one base away.

Library preparation used 5' RACE. Data came from an Illumina HiSeq 2500. A second roughly 6 to 11 cycle PCR used a sample-barcoded 5' primer and a J-beta primer mix. Each TCR beta cDNA molecule received a unique molecular identifier from a template-switch 5' adaptor carrying 12 random nucleotides. Each sample yielded at least 2.5 million CDR3-containing paired-end reads. First-strand cDNA was synthesized from all RNA with the Mint cDNA synthesis kit, primed by a TRBC-specific oligonucleotide. Following uracil-DNA glycosylase treatment, all cDNA underwent a first 18-cycle PCR with the universal primers M1SS and BC2_uni_R. Concerning the study's data processing: For normalization, 1 million high-quality reads, each with a distinct molecular identifier, were randomly selected from each sample. Reads sharing molecular identifiers were discarded rather than binned into consensus sequences. MiTCR, run with a Q25 quality threshold and the strictest error-elimination algorithm, handled CDR3 identification, clonotype clustering and error correction. A nonparametric unseen species model using Euler transformation provided a lower-bound estimate of total TCR beta diversity. Using fastp at Q25 and MiXCR, TCRdb reprocessed the public reads and kept productive beta chains. Rows with a matching CDR3 protein are joined into one entry that keeps the most common DNA and genes. V and J calls and clone size were set by TCRdb, not the authors. Present in this sample are roughly 1,300,000 distinct CDR3 sequences, around 59% of which were seen just once. The ten biggest clones cover over 5.5% of the sample.

The roughly 38 donors, aged roughly 6 to 100 years, were systemically healthy Caucasian individuals from Russia. Ten milliliters of peripheral blood were drawn from each donor into EDTA-treated Vacutainer tubes. Ficoll-Paque density-gradient centrifugation was used to isolate PBMCs, with at least 6.5 million per sample. Trizol reagent was used to extract total RNA from PBMCs, with at least 6 micrograms per sample. Naive CD45RAhigh/CD27high T cell percentages were measured by flow cytometry on a PBMC aliquot from every donor. Specimen: blood. The clonotype comes from a man aged 18-30 years in good health. Recombination linked TRBV6-1 to TRBJ1-1; the D gene identity is not certain. The CDR3 has the sequence CASSKGLERTEAFF. The bases are TGTGCCAGCAGTAAAGGACTGGAACGCACTGAAGCTTTCTTT.